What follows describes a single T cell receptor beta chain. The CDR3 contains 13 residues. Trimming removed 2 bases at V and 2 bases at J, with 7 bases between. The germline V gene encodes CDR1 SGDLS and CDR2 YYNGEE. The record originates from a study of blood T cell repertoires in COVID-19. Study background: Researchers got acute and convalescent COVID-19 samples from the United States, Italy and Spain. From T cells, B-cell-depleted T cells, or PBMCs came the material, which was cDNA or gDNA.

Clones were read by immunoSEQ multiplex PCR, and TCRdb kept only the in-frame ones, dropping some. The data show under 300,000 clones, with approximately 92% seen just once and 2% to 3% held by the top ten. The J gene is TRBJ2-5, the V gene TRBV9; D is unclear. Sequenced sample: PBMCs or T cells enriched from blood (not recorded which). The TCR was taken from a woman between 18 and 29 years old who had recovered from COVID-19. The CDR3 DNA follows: TGTGCCAGCAGCGTCCAGGTTCAAGAGACCCAGTACTTC. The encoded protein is CASSVQVQETQYF.